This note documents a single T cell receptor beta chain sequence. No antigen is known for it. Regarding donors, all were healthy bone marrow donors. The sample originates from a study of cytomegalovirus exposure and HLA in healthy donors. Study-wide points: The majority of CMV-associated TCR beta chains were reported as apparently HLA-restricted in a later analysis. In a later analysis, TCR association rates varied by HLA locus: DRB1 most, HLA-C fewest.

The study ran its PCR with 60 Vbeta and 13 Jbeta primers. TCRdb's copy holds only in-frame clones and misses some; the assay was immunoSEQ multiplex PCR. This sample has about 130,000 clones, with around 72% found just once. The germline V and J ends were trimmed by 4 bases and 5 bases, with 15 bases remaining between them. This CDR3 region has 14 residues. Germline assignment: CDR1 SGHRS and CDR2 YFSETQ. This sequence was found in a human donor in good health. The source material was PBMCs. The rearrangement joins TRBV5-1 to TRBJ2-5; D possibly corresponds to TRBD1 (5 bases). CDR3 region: CASSVAGMVETQYF. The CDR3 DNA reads TGCGCCAGCAGCGTGGCAGGGATGGTGGAGACCCAGTACTTC.